One sample yielded the 9 T cell receptor beta chains listed below, sequenced in a study of blood T cells in healthy people across ages. Combining a sample-barcoded 5' primer with a J-beta primer mix, a second PCR ran for about 7 to 12 cycles. A single record per CDR3 protein comes from TCRdb applying MiXCR to the 5' RACE reads. The top ten clones hold roughly 23% of a sample with fewer than 2,000,000 distinct CDR3 sequences, 30% to 40% of them seen once. Material: blood. These receptors all stem from a human donor in good health.

CDR3 DNA sequence: TGTGCCAGCAGCCAGAGATGGGGCCTTGAGACCCAGTACTTC. This gives the protein CASSQRWGLETQYF. The chain has TRBV7-2 and TRBJ2-7, with TRBD1 as a possible D gene (5 bases). With the DNA end fitting TRBJ2-5 better, the J assignment may be wrong. Germline V gives CDR1 SGHTA, CDR2 FQGNSA. The CDR3 is 14 residues long.

In this sample, this clonotype turned up a few times. The chain uses TRBV20-1 and TRBJ2-4; the D is unclear. The CDR3 consists of 13 residues. Trimming left V 4 bases short and J 2 bases short, with 9 bases between. The V gene's germline CDR1 is DFQATT and CDR2 SNEGSKA (reference sequence). The CDR3 DNA follows: TGCAGTGCTATTGACCCACCCAAAAACATTCAGTACTTC. This gives the protein CSAIDPPKNIQYF.

As to this clonotype: Mismatch with germline at one junction end may stem from a read error. This chain links TRBV12-3 or TRBV12-4 with TRBJ2-3, with 8 bases fitting TRBD1. The CDR3 has 16 residues. The DNA of the CDR3 is TGTGCCAGCAGTTTAGCTGGGACAGGAAGCACAGATACGGAGTATTTT. It is translated as CASSLAGTGSTDTEYF.

This clonotype was observed a single time. One end of the junction does not line up with germline, which may come from a read error. The chain links TRBV4-1 to TRBJ2-5, with 8 bases aligning to TRBD2. Germline loops: CDR1 MGHRA, CDR2 YSYEKL. The CDR3 contains 15 residues. The CDR3 here is CVSSPLSGGEETQYF. In DNA, the CDR3 is TGCGTCAGCAGCCCACTCAGCGGGGGTGAGGAGACCCAGTACTTC.

This chain joins TRBV7-2 and TRBJ1-6; perhaps TRBD1 as D (5 bases). The V gene lost 5 bases and the J gene lost 7 bases, with 12 bases spanning the gap. CDR1 is SGHTA and CDR2 is FQGNSA in the germline V gene. This CDR3 comprises 14 residues. For the CDR3, the DNA is TGTGCCAGCAGCGACAGACGGGGAAATTCACCCCTCCACTTT. Amino acid sequence: CASSDRRGNSPLHF.

This clonotype was counted a few times. The gene calls are TRBV27 and TRBJ2-1; TRBD2 matches at 11 bases. CDR1 is MNHEY and CDR2 is SMNVEV in the germline V gene (reference sequence). V lost 3 bases, J lost 10 bases, and 8 bases stayed unmatched. The CDR3 sequence is 15 residues long. The CDR3, as DNA: TGTGCCAGCAGTTTTAGCGGGGGGGAAGGAGGAGAGCAGTTCTTC. This translates into CASSFSGGEGGEQFF.

J is TRBJ2-3 and V is TRBV20-1, with a weak D call TRBD2 (5 bases). V gave up 6 bases and J gave up 5 bases, with 15 bases separating them. The germline V gene encodes CDR1 DFQATT and CDR2 SNEGSKA (reference sequence). The CDR3 consists of 13 residues. The CDR3 region is CSASSGLEDTQYF. In DNA, the CDR3 is TGCAGTGCCTCGTCGGGGTTGGAAGATACGCAGTATTTT.

This chain links TRBV6-2 or TRBV6-3 with TRBJ2-5; 8 positions match TRBD2. Per germline, CDR1 MNHEY and CDR2 SVGEGT. This CDR3 has 14 amino acids. Unmatched junction bases numbered 9, after V lost 7 bases and J lost 5 bases. The CDR3 DNA sequence: TGTGCCAGCACACCGGGACTAGGGTCGGAGACCCAGTACTTC. Translation gives CASTPGLGSETQYF.

The rearrangement links TRBV11-3 to TRBJ1-2; 11 positions match TRBD1. Germline V gives CDR1 SGHNT, CDR2 YENEEA. This CDR3 is built from 14 residues. The junction had 6 bases not matched to a gene; V was cut back by 5 bases and J by 7 bases. As DNA, the CDR3 is TGTGCCAGCAGCGCAGGACAGGGGGCGCCTGGCTACACCTTC. It is translated as CASSAGQGAPGYTF. Looking up the rest from reference TRBV11-3 and TRBJ1-2 gives the full variable domain: EAGVVQSPRYKIIEKKQPVAFWCNPISGHNTLYWYLQNLGQGPELLIRYENEEAVDDSQLPKDRFSAERLKGVDSTLKIQPAELGDSAVYLCASSAGQGAPGYTFGSGTRLTVV.